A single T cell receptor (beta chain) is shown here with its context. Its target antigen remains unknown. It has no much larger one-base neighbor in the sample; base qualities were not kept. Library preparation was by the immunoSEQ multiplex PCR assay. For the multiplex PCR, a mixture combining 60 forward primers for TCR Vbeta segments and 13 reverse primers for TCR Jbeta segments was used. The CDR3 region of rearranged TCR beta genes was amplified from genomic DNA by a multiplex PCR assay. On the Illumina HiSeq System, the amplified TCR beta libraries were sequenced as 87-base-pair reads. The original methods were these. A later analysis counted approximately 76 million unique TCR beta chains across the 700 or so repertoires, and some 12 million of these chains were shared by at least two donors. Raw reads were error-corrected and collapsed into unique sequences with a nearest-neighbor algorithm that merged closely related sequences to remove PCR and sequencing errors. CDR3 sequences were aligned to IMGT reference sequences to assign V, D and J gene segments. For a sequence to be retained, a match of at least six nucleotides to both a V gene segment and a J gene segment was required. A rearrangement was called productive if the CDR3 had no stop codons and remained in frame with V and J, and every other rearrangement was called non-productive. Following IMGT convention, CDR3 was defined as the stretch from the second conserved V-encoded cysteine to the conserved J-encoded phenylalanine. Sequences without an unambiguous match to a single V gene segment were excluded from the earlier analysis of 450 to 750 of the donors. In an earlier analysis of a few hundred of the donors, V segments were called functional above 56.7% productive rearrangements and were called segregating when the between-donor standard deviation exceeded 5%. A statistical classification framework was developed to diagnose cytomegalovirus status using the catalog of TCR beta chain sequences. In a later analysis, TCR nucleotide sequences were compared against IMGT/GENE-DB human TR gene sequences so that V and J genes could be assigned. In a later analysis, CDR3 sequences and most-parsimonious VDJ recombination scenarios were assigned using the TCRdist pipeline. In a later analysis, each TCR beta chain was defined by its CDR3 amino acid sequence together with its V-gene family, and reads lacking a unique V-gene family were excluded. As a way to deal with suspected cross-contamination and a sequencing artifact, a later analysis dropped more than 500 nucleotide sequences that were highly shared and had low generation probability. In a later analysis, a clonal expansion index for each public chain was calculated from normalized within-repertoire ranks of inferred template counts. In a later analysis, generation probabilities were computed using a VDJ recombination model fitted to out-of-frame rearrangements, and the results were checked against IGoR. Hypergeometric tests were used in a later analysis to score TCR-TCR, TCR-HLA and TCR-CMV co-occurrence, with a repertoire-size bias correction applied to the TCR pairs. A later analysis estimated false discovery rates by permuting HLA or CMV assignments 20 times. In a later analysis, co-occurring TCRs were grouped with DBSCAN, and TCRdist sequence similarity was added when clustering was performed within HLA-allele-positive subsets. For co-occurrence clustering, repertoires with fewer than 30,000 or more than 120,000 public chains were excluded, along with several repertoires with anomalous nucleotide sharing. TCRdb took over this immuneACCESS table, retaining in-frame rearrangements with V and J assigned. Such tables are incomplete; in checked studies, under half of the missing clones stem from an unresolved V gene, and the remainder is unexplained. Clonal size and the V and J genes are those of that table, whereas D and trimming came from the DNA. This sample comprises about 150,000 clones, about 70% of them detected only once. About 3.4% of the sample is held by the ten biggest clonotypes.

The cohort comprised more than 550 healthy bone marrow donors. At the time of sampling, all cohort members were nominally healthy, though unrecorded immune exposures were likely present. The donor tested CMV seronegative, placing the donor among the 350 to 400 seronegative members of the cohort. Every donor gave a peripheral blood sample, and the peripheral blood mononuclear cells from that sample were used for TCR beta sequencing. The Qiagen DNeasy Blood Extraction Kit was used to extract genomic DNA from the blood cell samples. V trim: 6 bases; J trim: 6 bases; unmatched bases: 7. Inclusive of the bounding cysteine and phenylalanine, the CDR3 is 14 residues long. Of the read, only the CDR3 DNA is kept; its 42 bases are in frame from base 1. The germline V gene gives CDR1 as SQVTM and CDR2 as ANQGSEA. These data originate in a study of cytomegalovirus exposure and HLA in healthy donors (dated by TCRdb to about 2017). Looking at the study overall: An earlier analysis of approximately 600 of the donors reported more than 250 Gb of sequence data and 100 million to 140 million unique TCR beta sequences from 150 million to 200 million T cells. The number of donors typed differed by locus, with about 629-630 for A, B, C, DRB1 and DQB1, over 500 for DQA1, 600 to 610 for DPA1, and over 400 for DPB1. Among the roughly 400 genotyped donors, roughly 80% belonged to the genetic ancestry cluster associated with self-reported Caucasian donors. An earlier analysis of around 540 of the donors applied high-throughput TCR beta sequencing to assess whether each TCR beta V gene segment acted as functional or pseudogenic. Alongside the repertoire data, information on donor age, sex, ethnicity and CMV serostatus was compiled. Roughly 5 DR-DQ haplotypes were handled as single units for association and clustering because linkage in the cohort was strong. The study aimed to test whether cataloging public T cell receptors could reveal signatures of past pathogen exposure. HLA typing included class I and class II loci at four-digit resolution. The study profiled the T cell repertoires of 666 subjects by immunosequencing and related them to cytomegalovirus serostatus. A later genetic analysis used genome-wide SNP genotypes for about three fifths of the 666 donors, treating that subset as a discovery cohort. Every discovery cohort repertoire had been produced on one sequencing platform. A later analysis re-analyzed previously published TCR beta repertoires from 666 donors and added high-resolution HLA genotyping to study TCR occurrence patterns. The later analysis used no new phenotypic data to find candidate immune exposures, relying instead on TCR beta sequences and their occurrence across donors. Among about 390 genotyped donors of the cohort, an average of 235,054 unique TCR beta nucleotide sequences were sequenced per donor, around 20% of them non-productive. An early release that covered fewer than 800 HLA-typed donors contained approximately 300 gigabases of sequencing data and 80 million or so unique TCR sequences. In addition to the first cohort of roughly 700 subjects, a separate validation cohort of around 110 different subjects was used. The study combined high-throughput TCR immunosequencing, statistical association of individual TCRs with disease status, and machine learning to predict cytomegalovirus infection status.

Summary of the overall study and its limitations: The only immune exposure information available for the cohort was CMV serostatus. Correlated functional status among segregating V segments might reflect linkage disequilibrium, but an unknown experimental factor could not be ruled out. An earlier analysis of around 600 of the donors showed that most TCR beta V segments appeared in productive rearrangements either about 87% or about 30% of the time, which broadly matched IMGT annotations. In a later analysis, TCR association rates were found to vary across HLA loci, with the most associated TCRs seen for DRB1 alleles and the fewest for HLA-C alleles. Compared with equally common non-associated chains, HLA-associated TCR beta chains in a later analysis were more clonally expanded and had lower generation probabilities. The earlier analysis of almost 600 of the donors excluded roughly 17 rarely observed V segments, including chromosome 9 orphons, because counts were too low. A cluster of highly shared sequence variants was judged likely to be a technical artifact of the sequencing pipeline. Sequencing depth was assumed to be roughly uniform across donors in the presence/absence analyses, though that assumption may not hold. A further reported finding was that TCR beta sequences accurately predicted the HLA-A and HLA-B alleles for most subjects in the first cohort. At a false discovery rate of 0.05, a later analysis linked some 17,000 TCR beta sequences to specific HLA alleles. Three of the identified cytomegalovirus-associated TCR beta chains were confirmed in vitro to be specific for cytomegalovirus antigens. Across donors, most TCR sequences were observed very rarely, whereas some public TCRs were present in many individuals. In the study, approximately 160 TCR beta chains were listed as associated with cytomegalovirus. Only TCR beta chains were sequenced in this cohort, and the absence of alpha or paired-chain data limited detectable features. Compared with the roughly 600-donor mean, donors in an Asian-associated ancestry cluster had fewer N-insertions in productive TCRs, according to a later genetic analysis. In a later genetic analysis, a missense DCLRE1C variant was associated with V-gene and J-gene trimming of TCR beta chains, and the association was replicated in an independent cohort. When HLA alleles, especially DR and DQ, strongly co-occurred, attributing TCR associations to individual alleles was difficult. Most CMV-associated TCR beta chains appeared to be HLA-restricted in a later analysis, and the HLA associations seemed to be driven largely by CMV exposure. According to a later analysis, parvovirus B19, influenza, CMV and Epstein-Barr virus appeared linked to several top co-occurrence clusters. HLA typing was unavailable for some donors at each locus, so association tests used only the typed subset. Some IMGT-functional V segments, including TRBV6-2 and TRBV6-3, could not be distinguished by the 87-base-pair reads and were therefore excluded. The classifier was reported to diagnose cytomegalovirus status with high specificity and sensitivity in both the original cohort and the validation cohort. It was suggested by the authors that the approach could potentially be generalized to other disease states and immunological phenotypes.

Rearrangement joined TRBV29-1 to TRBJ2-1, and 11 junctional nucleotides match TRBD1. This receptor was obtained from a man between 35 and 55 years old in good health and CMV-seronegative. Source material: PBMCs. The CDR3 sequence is CSVDAGQGVNEQFF. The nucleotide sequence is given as TGCAGCGTCGACGCGGGACAGGGGGTCAATGAGCAGTTCTTC.